The 28 T cell receptor beta chains given below trace back to one sample, sequenced in a study of cytomegalovirus exposure and HLA in healthy donors. PCR used 60 Vbeta primers and 13 Jbeta primers. Produced via immunoSEQ multiplex PCR; TCRdb's table is partial and in-frame only. The repertoire holds roughly 140,000 clones, with about 84% as singletons. Sequencing used PBMCs. These receptors originate from a woman aged 18-30 years in good health and CMV-seropositive.

This clone appeared a single time. The gene calls are TRBV7-9 and TRBJ2-7, with 12 bases matching TRBD1. This CDR3 is built from 16 residues. Germline CDR1 reads SEHNR; CDR2 reads FQNEAQ (reference sequence). Trimming at V came to 6 bases and at J to 2 bases, leaving 8 bases not matched to a gene. CDR3 sequence reads: CASSQGQGATAYEQYF. The CDR3 DNA reads as TGTGCCAGCAGTCAGGGACAGGGGGCAACCGCCTACGAGCAGTACTTC.

The CDR3 sequence is CASSQGTGYEQYF. CDR3 bases: TGTGCCAGCTCCCAAGGGACAGGCTACGAGCAGTACTTC. This chain connects TRBV10-3 to TRBJ2-7, with 8 nucleotides matching TRBD1. This CDR3 is built from 13 residues. The ends lost 10 bases at V and 3 bases at J; junction bases unmatched: 8. Germline V lookup: CDR1 ENHRY, CDR2 SYGVKD.

This chain joins TRBV7-9 and TRBJ1-5; D not certain. The CDR3 runs 12 residues. In germline, CDR1 is SEHNR, CDR2 FQNEAQ (reference sequence). V lost 4 bases and J lost 8, with 9 bases in between. The CDR3 DNA reads TGTGCCAGCAGCTCGTCGCGGGAGCCCCAGCATTTT. Its protein product is CASSSSREPQHF. Based on the CDR3 plus reference TRBV7-9 and TRBJ1-5, the full variable domain is DTGVSQNPRHKITKRGQNVTFRCDPISEHNRLYWYRQTLGQGPEFLTYFQNEAQLEKSRLLSDRFSAERPKGSFSTLEIQRTEQGDSAMYLCASSSSREPQHFGDGTRLSIL.

The rearrangement joins TRBV5-6 to TRBJ2-1, with 7 bases aligning to TRBD2. CDR3 length: 14 amino acids. Trimming cost V 0 bases and J 7 bases; bases outside gene matches: 4. Germline V CDR1 and CDR2: SGHDT, YYEEEE. CDR3: CASSLAGSGNEQFF. In DNA form, the CDR3 reads TGTGCCAGCAGCTTGGCTGGTAGCGGGAATGAGCAGTTCTTC.

The sample holds one count of this clone. V is TRBV27 and J is TRBJ1-2; D not certain. V dropped 3 bases and J dropped 10 bases, with 6 bases sitting between them. CDR1 and CDR2 from the germline V gene are MNHEY and SMNVEV (reference sequence). The CDR3 totals 10 residues. The CDR3 DNA follows: TGTGCCAGCAGTTTGAGGTACTACACCTTC. It yields the protein CASSLRYYTF.

The rearrangement links TRBV19 to TRBJ2-2; the D is unclear. CDR1 and CDR2 from the germline V gene are LNHDA and SQIVND (reference sequence). The CDR3 is 12 amino acids. Trimming shortened V by 4 bases and J by 6 bases, and 6 bases separated the two germline ends. The DNA of the CDR3 is TGTGCCAGTAGTAATCGTCCCGGGGAGCTGTTTTTT. Amino acids: CASSNRPGELFF.

The chain carries TRBV15 and TRBJ2-7; D is undetermined. The length of the CDR3 is 11 residues. Trimming pared 4 bases from V and 6 bases from J, leaving 7 bases between. Germline lookup yields CDR1 LNHNV and CDR2 YYDKDF (reference sequence). The CDR3 is CATSMAGEQYF. CDR3 nucleotide sequence: TGTGCCACCAGCATGGCTGGCGAGCAGTACTTC.

The rearrangement uses TRBV11-2 and TRBJ2-3, with TRBD2 matching over 14 bases. Trimming took 1 base from V and 5 from J; bases not matched to a gene: 8. There are 18 residues in the CDR3. The germline CDR1 and CDR2 sequences are SGHAT and FQNNGV. CDR3 region: CASSLARTSGGREDTQYF. The CDR3 DNA is TGTGCCAGCAGCTTAGCCCGGACTAGCGGGGGGCGGGAAGATACGCAGTATTTT.

The chain recombines TRBV9 with TRBJ2-1; D gene unclear. This CDR3 spans 15 amino acids. Germline V gene data show CDR1 as SGDLS and CDR2 as YYNGEE. Trimming left V 4 bases short and J 7 bases short, with 18 bases between. Here the CDR3 reads CASSPIGQDRNEQFF. For the CDR3, the DNA is TGTGCCAGCAGCCCAATAGGCCAGGATAGGAATGAGCAGTTCTTC.

This sequence joins TRBV6-6 and TRBJ2-4; D is perhaps TRBD2 (6 bases). The CDR3 has 14 residues. Looked up from germline, CDR1 is MNHNY and CDR2 is SVGAGI (reference sequence). V lost 6 bases and J lost 9, with 18 bases in between. The CDR3 loop is CASRGPGAEGIQYF. The CDR3 bases are TGTGCCAGCAGGGGACCCGGGGCGGAGGGCATTCAGTACTTC.

This rearrangement joins TRBV9 to TRBJ2-1; possibly TRBD2 for D (6 bases). V was shortened by 0 bases and J by 3 bases, with 10 bases between the two germline ends. Germline V CDR1 and CDR2: SGDLS, YYNGEE. The CDR3 spans 15 residues. Here the CDR3 DNA reads TGTGCCAGCAGCGTAGCGGGACTGAACTACAATGAGCAGTTCTTC. It yields the protein CASSVAGLNYNEQFF.

The chain is built from TRBV2 and TRBJ2-7; 9 nucleotides agree with TRBD1. This CDR3 spans 13 amino acids. Germline V gives CDR1 SNHLY, CDR2 FYNNEI. V shed 5 bases and J 5 bases; nucleotides not matched to a gene: 4. CDR3 residues: CASSTGTGHEQYF. CDR3 nucleotide sequence: TGTGCCAGCAGTACCGGGACAGGGCACGAGCAGTACTTC.

The chain has TRBV7-2 and TRBJ2-1; 7 bases match TRBD2. V was pared by 1 base and J by 3 bases, with 3 bases of the junction left unmatched. CDR3 length equals 15 residues. The V gene's germline CDR1 is SGHTA and CDR2 FQGNSA. The CDR3 is CASSLGGGLYNEQFF. The CDR3 nucleotides read TGTGCCAGCAGCTTAGGCGGGGGACTCTACAATGAGCAGTTCTTC.

The chain links TRBV11-2 to TRBJ1-1; TRBD1 matches 7 bases. The CDR3 spans 15 residues. Unmatched junction bases numbered 10, after V lost 5 bases and J lost 4 bases. Germline CDR1 and CDR2: SGHAT and FQNNGV. In DNA form, the CDR3 reads TGTGCCAGCAGCCCAAGAGACAGGGTCGGCACTGAAGCTTTCTTT. Amino acids: CASSPRDRVGTEAFF.

The chain carries TRBV19 and TRBJ1-2, with D maybe TRBD1 (6 bases). The CDR3 totals 14 residues. CDR1 is LNHDA, CDR2 SQIVND, per germline (reference sequence). V gave up 6 bases and J gave up 4 bases, with 15 bases separating them. CDR3 nucleotides: TGTGCCAGTAGGCTTATAGGGGACATCTATGGCTACACCTTC. Its translation is CASRLIGDIYGYTF.

This rearrangement joins TRBV5-4 to TRBJ1-2; TRBD1 might be the D (5 bases). The V end lost 0 bases, the J end lost 4 bases, and 10 bases lay between the germline ends. The length of the CDR3 is 14 residues. Germline CDR1 SGHNT, CDR2 YYREEE (reference sequence). The CDR3 DNA is TGTGCCAGCAGCTTGGTCGACAGTATCTATGGCTACACCTTC. Residues: CASSLVDSIYGYTF.

The gene calls are TRBV13 and TRBJ2-5, with 9 bases fitting TRBD1. The J call may be mistaken, given a closer DNA end match to TRBJ2-7. CDR1 is PRHDT and CDR2 is FYEKMQ in the germline V gene (reference sequence). There are 15 residues in the CDR3. CDR3: CASRGRDRAAYEQYF. CDR3 coding DNA: TGTGCCAGCAGGGGCCGGGACAGGGCTGCGTACGAGCAGTACTTC.

The V gene is TRBV4-3, the J gene TRBJ2-7; 7 nucleotides agree with TRBD1. The CDR3 length is 15 residues. The trim removed 0 bases at V and 2 bases at J, leaving 4 bases unmatched. Germline loops: CDR1 LGHNA, CDR2 YSLEER. CDR3 sequence reads: CASSQEWQGAYEQYF. The CDR3 DNA is TGCGCCAGCAGCCAAGAATGGCAGGGGGCCTACGAGCAGTACTTC.

The chain uses TRBV7-9 and TRBJ2-4; the D is unclear. The CDR3 loop spans 14 amino acids. Trimming left V 4 bases short and J 15 bases short, with 22 bases between. Germline assignment: CDR1 SEHNR and CDR2 FQNEAQ (reference sequence). The CDR3 reads CASSSFFVGASMYF. CDR3 sequence (DNA): TGTGCCAGCAGCTCATTTTTCGTGGGCGCCAGTATGTACTTC.

V is TRBV19 and J is TRBJ2-4; 9 bases agree with TRBD1. Germline lookup yields CDR1 LNHDA and CDR2 SQIVND (reference sequence). J lost 2 bases, V lost 5 bases, and 7 bases had no gene match. CDR3 length: 16 residues. The CDR3 region has the DNA TGTGCCAGTAGTGCCTTGGACAGGGGTCCCAAAAACATTCAGTACTTC. Translation: CASSALDRGPKNIQYF.

The CDR3 DNA follows: TGCGCCAGCAGCCTACTATTGGGACAGGGAAGTGGCGAGCAGTACTTC. Its protein product is CASSLLLGQGSGEQYF. The chain employs TRBV5-1 and TRBJ2-7, with 9 bases aligning to TRBD1. V trimming: 4 bases; J trimming: 6 bases; junction bases outside the gene matches: 14. Germline V gene data show CDR1 as SGHRS and CDR2 as YFSETQ. CDR3 length equals 16 residues.

The J gene is TRBJ1-1, the V gene TRBV5-8; D is perhaps TRBD1 (5 bases). V lost 4 bases and J lost 1, with 20 bases in between. Germline CDR1 reads SGHTS; CDR2 reads YDEGEE. CDR3 length equals 17 residues. The DNA for the CDR3 is TGTGCCAGCAGCCCGGTTACAGGACCTTCAAGGAACACTGAAGCTTTCTTT. This translates into CASSPVTGPSRNTEAFF.

This clone was seen a single time. The chain couples TRBV2 to TRBJ2-5; 8 bases line up with TRBD1. The V gene's germline CDR1 is SNHLY and CDR2 FYNNEI. The CDR3 totals 12 residues. J was trimmed by 0 bases and V by 9 bases; bases with no gene match: 0. The DNA for the CDR3 is TGTGCCAGGGGACAGGACCAAGAGACCCAGTACTTC. As protein: CARGQDQETQYF.

V usage is TRBV6-5 and J usage is TRBJ1-5; D uncertain. The V end lost 4 bases, the J end lost 4 bases, and 14 bases lay between the germline ends. Germline V gene lookup returns CDR1 MNHEY and CDR2 SVGAGI. The CDR3 runs to 15 residues. The CDR3 here is CASSFSGLPNQPQHF. CDR3 sequence (DNA): TGTGCCAGCAGTTTTTCGGGGTTACCTAATCAGCCCCAGCATTTT.

This chain connects TRBV27 to TRBJ1-5; TRBD1 aligns across 8 bases. The junction had 5 bases not matched to a gene; V was cut back by 6 bases and J by 4 bases. Germline-derived CDR1 and CDR2 are MNHEY and SMNVEV (reference sequence). The CDR3 is 14 residues long. CDR3 DNA sequence: TGTGCCAGCAGCCCCCGACAGGGGAATCAGCCCCAGCATTTT. Residues: CASSPRQGNQPQHF.

The rearrangement uses TRBV11-2 and TRBJ2-3; no clear D gene. Per the germline V gene, CDR1 is SGHAT and CDR2 is FQNNGV. CDR3 length: 12 amino acids. The V and J ends lost 4 bases and 6 bases respectively, with 8 bases between them. The CDR3 nucleotides read TGTGCCAGCAGCTCCTTAGTGGATACGCAGTATTTT. As protein: CASSSLVDTQYF.

The rearrangement links TRBV5-1 to TRBJ1-1, with 7 bases that match TRBD1. V dropped 1 base and J dropped 6; count of bases not matched to a gene: 9. CDR1 is SGHRS, CDR2 YFSETQ, per germline. The CDR3 length is 15 residues. CDR3 nucleotide sequence: TGCGCCAGCAGCTTGATCGGGACAGTTGTCCCTGAAGCTTTCTTT. Translated: CASSLIGTVVPEAFF.

The chain joins TRBV5-6 to TRBJ1-3, with D uncertain. Germline CDR1 reads SGHDT; CDR2 reads YYEEEE. CDR3 length: 16 amino acids. V was shortened by 1 base and J by 4 bases, with 15 bases between the two germline ends. CDR3 residues: CASSLNRGRRGNTIYF. The CDR3 nucleotides read TGTGCCAGCAGCTTGAACCGGGGTCGTCGAGGAAACACCATATATTTT.